A single TCR beta chain is shown here with its context. Its antigen is unidentified. The data were taken from a study of OX40 agonist ivuxolimab in advanced cancers. Study-level information: At around 81% male, the cohort had a mean age of around 56 years, ranging from roughly 20 to 79. Prior anti-PD-1, anti-PD-L1 or anti-CTLA-4 therapy did not bar entry, and approximately 40% had some.

V dropped 2 bases and J dropped 4 bases, with 13 bases sitting between them. The CDR3 consists of 15 residues. Looked up from germline, CDR1 is SGHTA and CDR2 is FQGTGA. Study-level findings and limits: Expanded peripheral T cell antigen specificity was not determined.

Only in-frame clones appear in the TCRdb table, and some are missing; sequencing was by immunoSEQ multiplex PCR. The profile shows around 73,000 clones, approximately 90% of them singletons. The specimen was CD4+ or CD8+ T cells sorted from blood, collected in a trial of the OX40 agonist ivuxolimab. The clonotype originates from an adult with an advanced solid tumor such as melanoma, head and neck, liver or kidney cancer. The chain links TRBV7-3 to TRBJ2-3, with D maybe TRBD2 (6 bases). CDR3 DNA sequence: TGTGCCAGCAGCTTAGGGGCGGGATCAGCAGATACGCAGTATTTT. Translated, it gives CASSLGAGSADTQYF.